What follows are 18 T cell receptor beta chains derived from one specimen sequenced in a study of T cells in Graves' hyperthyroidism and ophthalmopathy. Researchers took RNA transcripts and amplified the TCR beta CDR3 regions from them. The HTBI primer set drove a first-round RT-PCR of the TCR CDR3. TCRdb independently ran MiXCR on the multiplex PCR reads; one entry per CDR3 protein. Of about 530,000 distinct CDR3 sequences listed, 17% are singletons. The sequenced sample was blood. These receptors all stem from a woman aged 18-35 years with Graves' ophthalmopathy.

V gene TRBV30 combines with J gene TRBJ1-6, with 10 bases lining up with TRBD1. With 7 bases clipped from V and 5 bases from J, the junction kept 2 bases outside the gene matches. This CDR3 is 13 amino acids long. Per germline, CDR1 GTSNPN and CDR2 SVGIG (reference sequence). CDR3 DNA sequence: TGTGCCTCAGGGACAGGGGATAATTCACCCCTCCACTTT. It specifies CASGTGDNSPLHF.

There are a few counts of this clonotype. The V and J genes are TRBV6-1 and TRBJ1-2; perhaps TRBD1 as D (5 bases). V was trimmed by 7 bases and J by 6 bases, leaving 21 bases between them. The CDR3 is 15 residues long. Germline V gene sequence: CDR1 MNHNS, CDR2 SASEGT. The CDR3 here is CASMTGGGGSDGYTF. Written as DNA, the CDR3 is TGTGCCAGCATGACGGGGGGAGGAGGCTCTGATGGCTACACCTTC.

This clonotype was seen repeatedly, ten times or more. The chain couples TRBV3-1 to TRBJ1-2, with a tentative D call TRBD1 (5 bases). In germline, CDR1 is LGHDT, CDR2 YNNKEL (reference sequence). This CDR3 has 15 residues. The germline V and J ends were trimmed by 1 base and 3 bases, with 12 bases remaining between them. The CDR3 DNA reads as TGTGCCAGCAGCCAAGCCCCTGCAGGGTACTATGGCTACACCTTC. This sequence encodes CASSQAPAGYYGYTF.

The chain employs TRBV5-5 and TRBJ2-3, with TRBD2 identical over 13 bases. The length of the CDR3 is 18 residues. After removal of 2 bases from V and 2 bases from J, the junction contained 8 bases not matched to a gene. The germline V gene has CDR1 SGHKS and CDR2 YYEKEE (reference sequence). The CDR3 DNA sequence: TGTGCCAGCAGCTTACTAGCGGGAGGGCCGCGGGTCACAGATACGCAGTATTTT. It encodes CASSLLAGGPRVTDTQYF.

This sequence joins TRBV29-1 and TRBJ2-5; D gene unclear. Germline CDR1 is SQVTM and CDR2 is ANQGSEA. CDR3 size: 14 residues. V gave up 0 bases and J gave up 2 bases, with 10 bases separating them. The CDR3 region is CSVEDPGRQETQYF. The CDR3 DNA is TGCAGCGTTGAAGATCCCGGACGACAAGAGACCCAGTACTTC.

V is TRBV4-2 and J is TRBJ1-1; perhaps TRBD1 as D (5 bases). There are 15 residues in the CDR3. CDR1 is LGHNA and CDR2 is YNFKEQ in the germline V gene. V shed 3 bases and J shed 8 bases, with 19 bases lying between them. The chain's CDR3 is CASSHFVGGPGEAFF. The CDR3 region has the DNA TGTGCCAGCAGCCACTTCGTGGGGGGACCAGGCGAAGCTTTCTTT.

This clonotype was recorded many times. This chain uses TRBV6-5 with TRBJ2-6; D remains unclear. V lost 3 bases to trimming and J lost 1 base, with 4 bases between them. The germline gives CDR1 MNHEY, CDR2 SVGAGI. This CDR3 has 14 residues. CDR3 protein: CASSYGSGANVLTF. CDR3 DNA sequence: TGTGCCAGCAGTTATGGTTCTGGGGCCAACGTCCTGACTTTC.

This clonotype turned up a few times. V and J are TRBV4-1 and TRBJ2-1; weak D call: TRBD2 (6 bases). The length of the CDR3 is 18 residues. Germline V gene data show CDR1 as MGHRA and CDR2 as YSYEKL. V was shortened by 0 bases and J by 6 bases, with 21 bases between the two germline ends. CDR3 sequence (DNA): TGCGCCAGCAGCCAAGATCCCCGGCAGCGGGCGGCAGTCAATGAGCAGTTCTTC. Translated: CASSQDPRQRAAVNEQFF.

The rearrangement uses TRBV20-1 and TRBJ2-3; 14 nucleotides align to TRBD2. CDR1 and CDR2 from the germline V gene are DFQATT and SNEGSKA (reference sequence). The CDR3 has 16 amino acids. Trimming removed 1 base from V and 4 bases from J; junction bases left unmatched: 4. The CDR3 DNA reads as TGCAGTGCTAGAGGGCAGGGACTAGCGGGAGCAGATACGCAGTATTTT. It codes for CSARGQGLAGADTQYF.

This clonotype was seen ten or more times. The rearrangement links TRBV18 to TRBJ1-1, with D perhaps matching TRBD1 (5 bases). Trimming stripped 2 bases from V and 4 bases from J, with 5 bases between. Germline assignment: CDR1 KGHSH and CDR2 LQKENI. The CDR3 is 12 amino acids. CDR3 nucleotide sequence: TGTGCCAGCTCACCAGGGGCCACTGAAGCTTTCTTT. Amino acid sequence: CASSPGATEAFF. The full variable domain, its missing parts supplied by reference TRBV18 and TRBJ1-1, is NAGVMQNPRHLVRRRGQEARLRCSPMKGHSHVYWYRQLPEEGLKFMVYLQKENIIDESGMPKERFSAEFPKEGPSILRIQQVVRGDSAAYFCASSPGATEAFFGQGTRLTVV.

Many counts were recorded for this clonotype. The CDR3 DNA reads as TGTGCCAGCAGCTTATCACCCAGCAGAGAGACCCAGTACTTC. This codes for CASSLSPSRETQYF. V is TRBV6-1 and J is TRBJ2-5; D ambiguous. V dropped 6 bases and J dropped 4 bases, with 15 bases sitting between them. CDR1 is MNHNS, CDR2 SASEGT, per germline. CDR3 size: 14 residues.

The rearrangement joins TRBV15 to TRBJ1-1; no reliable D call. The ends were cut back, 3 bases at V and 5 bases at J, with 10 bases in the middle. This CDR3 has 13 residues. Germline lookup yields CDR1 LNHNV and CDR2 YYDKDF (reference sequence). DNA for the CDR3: TGTGCCACCAGCAGGAGAGGTGCGACTGAAGCTTTCTTT. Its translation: CATSRRGATEAFF. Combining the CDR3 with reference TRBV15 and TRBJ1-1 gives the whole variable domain DAMVIQNPRYQVTQFGKPVTLSCSQTLNHNVMYWYQQKSSQAPKLLFHYYDKDFNNEADTPDNFQSRRPNTSFCFLDIRSPGLGDTAMYLCATSRRGATEAFFGQGTRLTVV.

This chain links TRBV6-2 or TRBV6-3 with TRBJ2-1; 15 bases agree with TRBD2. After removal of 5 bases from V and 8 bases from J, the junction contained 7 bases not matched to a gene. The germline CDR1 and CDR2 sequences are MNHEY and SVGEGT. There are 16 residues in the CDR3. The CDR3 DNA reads TGTGCCAGCAGTAGGGACGGACTAGCGGGGGGGGATGAGCAGTTCTTC. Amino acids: CASSRDGLAGGDEQFF.

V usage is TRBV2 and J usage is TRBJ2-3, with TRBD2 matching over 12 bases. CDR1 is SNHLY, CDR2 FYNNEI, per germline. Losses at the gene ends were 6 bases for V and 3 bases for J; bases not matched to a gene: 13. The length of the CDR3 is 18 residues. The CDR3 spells CASRLLAGGWLGTDTQYF. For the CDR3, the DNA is TGTGCCAGCAGGTTACTAGCGGGAGGATGGTTAGGGACAGATACGCAGTATTTT.

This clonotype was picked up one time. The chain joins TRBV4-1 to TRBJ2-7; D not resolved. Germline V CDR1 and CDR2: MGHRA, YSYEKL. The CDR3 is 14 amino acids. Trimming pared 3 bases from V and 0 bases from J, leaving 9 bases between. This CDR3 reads CASSHQSSSYEQYF. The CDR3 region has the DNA TGCGCCAGCAGCCATCAGTCCAGCTCCTACGAGCAGTACTTC.

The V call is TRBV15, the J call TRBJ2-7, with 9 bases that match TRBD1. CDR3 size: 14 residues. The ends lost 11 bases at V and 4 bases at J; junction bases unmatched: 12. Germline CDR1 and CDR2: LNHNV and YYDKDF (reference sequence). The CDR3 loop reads CAVTRDRVGYEQYF. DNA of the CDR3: TGTGCCGTGACCCGGGACAGGGTAGGATACGAGCAGTACTTC.

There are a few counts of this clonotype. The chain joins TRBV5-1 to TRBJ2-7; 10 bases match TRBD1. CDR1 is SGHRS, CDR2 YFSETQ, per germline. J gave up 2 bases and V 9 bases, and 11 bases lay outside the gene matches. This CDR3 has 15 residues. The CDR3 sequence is CATSTGTGETYEQYF. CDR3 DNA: TGCGCCACCTCTACCGGGACAGGGGAAACCTACGAGCAGTACTTC.

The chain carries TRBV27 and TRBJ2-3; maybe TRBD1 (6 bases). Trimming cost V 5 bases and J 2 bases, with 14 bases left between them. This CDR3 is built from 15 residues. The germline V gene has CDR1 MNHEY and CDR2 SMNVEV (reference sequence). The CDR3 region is CASSPLGTHTDTQYF. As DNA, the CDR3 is TGTGCCAGCAGTCCCCTAGGGACACACACAGATACGCAGTATTTT.